Below, 9 T cell receptor beta chains from the same sample are listed, as sequenced in a study of patients and donors after allogeneic stem cell transplantation. Each CDR3 protein is one row after TCRdb ran MiXCR on the RT-PCR reads. The sample shows roughly 180,000 distinct CDR3 sequences, 41% of them seen only once. The source material was blood, either unsorted or a sorted T cell fraction (not recorded which). These receptors were taken from a human donor who was either an allogeneic HSCT recipient or a stem cell or donor lymphocyte infusion donor (not recorded which). It is not recorded whose cells these are; they may come from a transplant donor.

The V and J genes are TRBV7-6 and TRBJ2-3; 9 nucleotides match TRBD2. The V and J ends lost 5 bases and 0 bases, in that order; junction bases with no gene match: 6. Per the germline V gene, CDR1 is SGHVS and CDR2 is FNYEAQ. The CDR3 loop spans 16 amino acids. The CDR3 reads CASSLSGRASTDTQYF. CDR3 nucleotides: TGTGCCAGCAGCCTTAGCGGGAGAGCGAGCACAGATACGCAGTATTTT.

The chain couples TRBV29-1 to TRBJ1-3; no reliable D call. With 4 bases removed from V and 0 bases from J, the gap between germline ends came to 7 bases. CDR3 length: 13 amino acids. In germline, CDR1 is SQVTM, CDR2 ANQGSEA. The CDR3 spells CSVAWRSGNTIYF. The CDR3 nucleotides read TGCAGCGTTGCATGGCGCTCTGGAAACACCATATATTTT.

This chain joins TRBV9 and TRBJ1-2; perhaps TRBD1 as D (5 bases). Germline assignment: CDR1 SGDLS and CDR2 YYNGEE. With 7 bases removed from V and 1 base from J, the gap between germline ends came to 14 bases. The CDR3 extends over 14 amino acids. The CDR3 coding sequence is TGTGCCAGCGGACCAGGAGGGGATAACTATGGCTACACCTTC. This gives the protein CASGPGGDNYGYTF.

This clonotype was counted a single time. The V and J genes are TRBV20-1 and TRBJ2-4; D is unresolved. The CDR3 is 13 amino acids. Germline lookup yields CDR1 DFQATT and CDR2 SNEGSKA (reference sequence). V lost 6 bases and J 4 bases, leaving 13 bases between the germline ends. CDR3: CSASSDGKNIQYF. The CDR3 nucleotides are TGCAGTGCCTCCTCGGACGGAAAAAACATTCAGTACTTC.

The CDR3, as DNA: TGTGCCAGCAGTTTCCGGGACAGGGAGATCGATGAGCAGTTCTTC. Translating it yields CASSFRDREIDEQFF. The chain carries TRBV6-5 and TRBJ2-1, with TRBD1 identical over 9 bases. The germline V gene has CDR1 MNHEY and CDR2 SVGAGI. The CDR3 consists of 15 residues. V trimming: 4 bases; J trimming: 8 bases; junction bases outside the gene matches: 9.

The chain couples TRBV5-1 to TRBJ2-1; D may be TRBD2 (6 bases). Germline V gene data show CDR1 as SGHRS and CDR2 as YFSETQ. V gave up 0 bases and J gave up 9 bases, with 16 bases separating them. The CDR3 has 15 amino acids. The CDR3: CASSLARGTGIEQFF. CDR3 coding DNA: TGCGCCAGCAGCTTGGCTCGCGGGACGGGGATTGAGCAGTTCTTC.

This clonotype was seen only once. The chain joins TRBV12-3 or TRBV12-4 to TRBJ1-5; D is undetermined. The CDR3 runs 13 residues. V lost 4 bases and J 4 bases, leaving 8 bases between the germline ends. Here the CDR3 reads CASSWALNQPQHF. CDR3 DNA sequence: TGTGCCAGCAGTTGGGCGCTAAATCAGCCCCAGCATTTT.

The chain has TRBV29-1 and TRBJ2-5; tentative D call: TRBD1 (6 bases). CDR3 size: 14 residues. Trimming took off 0 bases at V and 5 bases at J, with 13 bases between the two ends. The germline V gene encodes CDR1 SQVTM and CDR2 ANQGSEA. CDR3 DNA sequence: TGCAGCGTTGAAGACGACAGGCTCCGGGAGACCCAGTACTTC. Translation: CSVEDDRLRETQYF.

The chain joins TRBV29-1 to TRBJ2-1; D ambiguous. Germline V lookup: CDR1 SQVTM, CDR2 ANQGSEA. The CDR3 spans 12 residues. The CDR3 reads CISASSYNEQFF. The DNA for the CDR3 is TGCATCTCGGCGAGCTCCTACAATGAGCAGTTCTTC.